This T cell receptor (beta chain) was identified during a study of metastatic and nonmetastatic thyroid tumors. Study in general: Repertoires of blood and of tissue (tumor or nodule) from malignant and benign thyroid patients were compared. General study points: Malignant thyroid tumors reportedly exceeded benign nodules significantly in TCR beta diversity, with the difference appearing in blood and tumor.

This clone was detected many times. Antigen: not known. Prior to thyroid surgery, none of the patients had received any treatment. As processed by the authors: The authors used CDR3 differences across clinicopathological groups to build a distant-metastasis classifier for papillary thyroid cancer. TCRdb re-called the PCR reads through MiXCR. Here the V and J calls rest on TCRdb's processing, not on the authors' analysis. The profile shows some 33,000 clones, around 7.4% of them singletons. The source material was blood. This clonotype was sampled from a female donor with papillary thyroid cancer or a benign thyroid nodule (not recorded which). Some clones in this sample may be carry-over from other donors' samples.

The CDR3 DNA is TGTGCCAGCAGCTTGGGGGACAGGGCCCACGAGCAGTACTTC. Translated: CASSLGDRAHEQYF. The chain couples TRBV5-8 to TRBJ2-7; 9 bases map to TRBD1. The CDR3 is 14 amino acids. CDR1 and CDR2 (germline): SGHTS, YDEGEE. The V segment lost 0 bases and the J segment 5 bases; nucleotides outside the gene matches: 3. The entire variable domain, with the rest obtained from reference TRBV5-8 and TRBJ2-7, is as follows: EAGVTQSPTHLIKTRGQQATLRCSPISGHTSVYWYQQALGLGLQFLLWYDEGEERNRGNFPPRFSGRQFPNYSSELNVNALELEDSALYLCASSLGDRAHEQYFGPGTRLTVT.